The sequence of this T cell receptor beta chain was determined in a study of tumor T cells in aggressive B-cell lymphoma. This clone was counted between two and nine times. Assay used: immunoSEQ multiplex PCR; TCRdb lists only in-frame clones, some missing. Of thousands of clones listed, 85% to 90% are singletons. The CDR3 runs 15 residues. The V and J ends lost 6 bases and 0 bases respectively, with 11 bases between them. The germline V gene encodes CDR1 MGHRA and CDR2 YSYEKL. The V call is TRBV4-1, the J call TRBJ1-4, with D hard to call. The sequenced material came from tumor tissue. This TCR was recovered from an adult with diffuse large B cell lymphoma. DNA of the CDR3: TGCGCCAGCAGTCAGAAACCCTCAACTAATGAAAAACTGTTTTTT. Translated: CASSQKPSTNEKLFF.